The sequence of this T cell receptor beta chain was determined in a study of blood T cell repertoires in COVID-19. Germline CDR1 and CDR2: MNHEY and SVGAGI. The length of the CDR3 is 16 residues. The V end lost 2 bases, the J end lost 8 bases, and 16 bases lay between the germline ends. The data were produced by immunoSEQ multiplex PCR, yet TCRdb's version contains in-frame clones alone and is incomplete. The sample lists 90,000 to 130,000 clones, 85% to 90% occurring once. V gene TRBV6-5 combines with J gene TRBJ1-6; the D gene is possibly TRBD1 (6 bases). This sequence was found in a woman aged 50 to 60 with acute or convalescent COVID-19. Specimen: peripheral blood. The CDR3 here is CASSYAGVFGDSPLHF. Here the CDR3 DNA reads TGTGCCAGCAGTTACGCAGGGGTGTTCGGTGATTCACCCCTCCACTTT.